Presented here are 7 T cell receptor beta chains from one specimen sequenced in a study of shared clonotypes between healthy human individuals (dated by TCRdb to about 2020). CD8 naive samples consisted of CD45RO-negative cells that were positively selected for CCR7, yielding a CD45RA+CCR7+ population without TemRA cells. The method behind the library was the immunoSEQ multiplex PCR assay. TCRdb mirrors the immuneACCESS table, restricted to in-frame sequences. Some clones are absent from its copies; in checked studies, under half trace to an unresolved V gene, and the reason for the others is unknown. This sample holds 600,000 or so clones; 85% to 95% were observed only once. Jointly, the top ten make up approximately 0.11% of the sample. Sequencing was performed on naive CD8+ T cells sorted from blood. The sample's cell subset or site, from its label and the paper: CD45RA+CCR7+. The receptors here all came from a woman younger than 45 in good health.

The gene calls are TRBV5-4 and TRBJ2-1; 12 nucleotides align to TRBD2. V was clipped by 5 bases and J by 4 bases; unmatched bases: 4. The germline V gene encodes CDR1 SGHNT and CDR2 YYREEE (reference sequence). The CDR3 runs 15 residues. This chain's CDR3 is CASRPGTSGYNEQFF. CDR3 bases: TGTGCCAGCAGGCCCGGGACTAGCGGGTACAATGAGCAGTTCTTC.

The J gene is TRBJ1-2, the V gene TRBV5-4, with a possible D match to TRBD1 (5 bases). CDR1 and CDR2 from the germline V gene are SGHNT and YYREEE (reference sequence). This CDR3 is built from 15 residues. With 1 base removed from V and 3 bases from J, the gap between germline ends came to 13 bases. The CDR3 coding sequence is TGTGCCAGCAGCTTGACGAAAGGGACCCACTATGGCTACACCTTC. This encodes CASSLTKGTHYGYTF.

The chain combines TRBV14 with TRBJ1-5; D gene uncertain. Germline V gene sequence: CDR1 SGHDN, CDR2 FVKESK. Trimming took off 4 bases at V and 4 bases at J, with 5 bases between the two ends. The CDR3 extends over 12 amino acids. CDR3 bases: TGTGCCAGCAGCCTACAGAATCAGCCCCAGCATTTT. It is translated as CASSLQNQPQHF.

CDR3 bases: TGTGCCAGCAGGGAACAGGGCTCTGGAAACACCATATATTTT. Its protein product is CASREQGSGNTIYF. The V call is TRBV2, the J call TRBJ1-3; D possibly corresponds to TRBD1 (6 bases). The germline V and J ends were trimmed by 6 bases and 0 bases, with 9 bases remaining between them. Germline values: CDR1 SNHLY, CDR2 FYNNEI. The CDR3 spans 14 residues.

The chain links TRBV4-1 to TRBJ2-3; the D gene is possibly TRBD2 (5 bases). V lost 3 bases, J lost 6 bases, and 10 bases lay in between. The CDR3 sequence is 13 residues long. The V gene's germline CDR1 is MGHRA and CDR2 YSYEKL. This CDR3 is CASSHLIADTQYF. CDR3 nucleotides: TGCGCCAGCAGCCATCTGATAGCGGATACGCAGTATTTT.

The chain links TRBV18 to TRBJ2-1, with 10 bases fitting TRBD2. After removal of 2 bases from V and 3 bases from J, the junction contained 4 bases not matched to a gene. Germline-derived CDR1 and CDR2 are KGHSH and LQKENI. The CDR3 covers 16 residues. The CDR3 here is CASSPGSGRGYNEQFF. The CDR3 nucleotides read TGTGCCAGCTCACCAGGCAGCGGGAGGGGCTACAATGAGCAGTTCTTC.

This clone came up once. The V gene is TRBV27, the J gene TRBJ1-6; D unclear. CDR3 size: 16 residues. The V and J ends lost 5 bases and 5 bases respectively, with 16 bases between them. The germline V gene encodes CDR1 MNHEY and CDR2 SMNVEV (reference sequence). DNA for the CDR3: TGTGCCAGCAGTCCAGACCCCGCCCGGGATAATTCACCCCTCCACTTT. This sequence encodes CASSPDPARDNSPLHF.